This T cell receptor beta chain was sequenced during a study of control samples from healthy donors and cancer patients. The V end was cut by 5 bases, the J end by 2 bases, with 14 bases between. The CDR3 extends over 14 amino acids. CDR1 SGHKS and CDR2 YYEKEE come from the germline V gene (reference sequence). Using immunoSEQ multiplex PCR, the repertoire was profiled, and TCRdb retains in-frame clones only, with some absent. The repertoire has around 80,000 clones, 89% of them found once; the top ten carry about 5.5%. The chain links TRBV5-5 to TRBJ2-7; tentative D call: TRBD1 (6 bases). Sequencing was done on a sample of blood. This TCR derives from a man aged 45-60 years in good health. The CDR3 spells CASRFQTGTYEQYF. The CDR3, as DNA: TGTGCCAGCAGGTTCCAAACAGGGACCTACGAGCAGTACTTC. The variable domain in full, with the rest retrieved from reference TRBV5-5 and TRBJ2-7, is DAGVTQSPTHLIKTRGQQVTLRCSPISGHKSVSWYQQVLGQGPQFIFQYYEKEERGRGNFPDRFSARQFPNYSSELNVNALLLGDSALYLCASRFQTGTYEQYFGPGTRLTVT.